Listed below are T cell receptor beta chains from one sample, sequenced in a study of T-cell reconstitution after alpha-beta-depleted transplantation in children. TCRdb re-analysed the PCR reads in MiXCR, keeping a single row per CDR3 protein. There are about 580,000 distinct CDR3 sequences in the sample; 25% to 30% occur only once, and around a third lies in the top ten. This material consisted of PBMCs, taken before TCRalphabeta/CD19-depleted stem cell transplant. The source of these receptors is a boy younger than two with Wiskott-Aldrich syndrome, due to receive a stem cell transplant. CDR3s include the opening cysteine and the closing phenylalanine or tryptophan. Each record gives: CDR3 length, V gene, clone size, D gene, J gene, CDR3 DNA, CDR3 protein. A D gene is named only where the DNA matches it firmly. Only part of the rows carry a size: once, few, many, or a class if the clone is expanded.

cdr3_length: 14; v_call: TRBV4-2; clone_size: .; d_call: .; j_call: TRBJ1-2; cdr3_nt: TGTGCCAGCAGCCAATCGACAGCTAACTATGGCTACACCTTC; cdr3_aa: CASSQSTANYGYTF
cdr3_length: 13; v_call: TRBV3-1; clone_size: .; d_call: .; j_call: TRBJ2-7; cdr3_nt: TGTGCCAGCAGCCAAGGACCCGTCTACGAGCAGTACTTC; cdr3_aa: CASSQGPVYEQYF
cdr3_length: 13; v_call: TRBV20-1; clone_size: .; d_call: TRBD2; j_call: TRBJ2-7; cdr3_nt: TGCAGTGCTCGACTAGCGGGAGTGTACGAGCAGTACTTC; cdr3_aa: CSARLAGVYEQYF
cdr3_length: 14; v_call: TRBV20-1; clone_size: few; d_call: TRBD2; j_call: TRBJ2-3; cdr3_nt: TGCAGTGCTTATAGCGGGAGGAGAGCAGATACGCAGTATTTT; cdr3_aa: CSAYSGRRADTQYF
cdr3_length: 15; v_call: TRBV5-5; clone_size: few; d_call: TRBD2; j_call: TRBJ2-7; cdr3_nt: TGTGCCAGCAGCTCAAGACTAGCGGGAGTGGGGGAGCAGTACTTC; cdr3_aa: CASSSRLAGVGEQYF
cdr3_length: 13; v_call: TRBV10-3; clone_size: .; d_call: .; j_call: TRBJ2-1; cdr3_nt: TGTGCCATCAGTGATGGCCGCTACAATGAGCAGTTCTTC; cdr3_aa: CAISDGRYNEQFF
cdr3_length: 16; v_call: TRBV5-1; clone_size: few; d_call: TRBD2; j_call: TRBJ2-2; cdr3_nt: TGCGCCAGCAGCTTGGGCGGGGGACCGGGCACCGGGGAGCTGTTTTTT; cdr3_aa: CASSLGGGPGTGELFF
cdr3_length: 14; v_call: TRBV5-1; clone_size: .; d_call: .; j_call: TRBJ1-2; cdr3_nt: TGCGCCAGCAGCTTGGACGGGACCCCCTATGGCTACACCTTC; cdr3_aa: CASSLDGTPYGYTF
cdr3_length: 15; v_call: TRBV4-2; clone_size: few; d_call: .; j_call: TRBJ2-1; cdr3_nt: TGTGCCAGCAGCCAAGATGGGGGTATTGCCACTAGGCAGTTCTTC; cdr3_aa: CASSQDGGIATRQFF
cdr3_length: 15; v_call: TRBV5-1; clone_size: few; d_call: TRBD2; j_call: TRBJ2-7; cdr3_nt: TGCGCCAGCAGCTCGCGGACTAGCGGGAGTGGCGAGCAGTACTTC; cdr3_aa: CASSSRTSGSGEQYF
cdr3_length: 13; v_call: TRBV7-9; clone_size: .; d_call: TRBD1; j_call: TRBJ1-4; cdr3_nt: TGTGCCAGCAGTCGGGACAGCGGAGAAAAACTGTTTTTT; cdr3_aa: CASSRDSGEKLFF
cdr3_length: 15; v_call: TRBV3-1; clone_size: few; d_call: .; j_call: TRBJ2-1; cdr3_nt: TGTGCCAGCTCCCACTTACTAGCTCCCCATCCTGAGCAGTTCTTC; cdr3_aa: CASSHLLAPHPEQFF
cdr3_length: 17; v_call: TRBV9; clone_size: few; d_call: TRBD2; j_call: TRBJ2-1; cdr3_nt: TGTGCCAGCAGTTTGGGGACTAGCGGGCCGATATACAATGAGCAGTTCTTC; cdr3_aa: CASSLGTSGPIYNEQFF
cdr3_length: 13; v_call: TRBV29-1; clone_size: .; d_call: .; j_call: TRBJ1-2; cdr3_nt: TGCAGCGTTGAATCTAAGGGCTACTATGGCTACACCTTC; cdr3_aa: CSVESKGYYGYTF
cdr3_length: 17; v_call: TRBV9; clone_size: few; d_call: TRBD2; j_call: TRBJ2-5; cdr3_nt: TGTGCCAGCAGCGTAGGACTTCTAGCGGGAGTATCGGAGACCCAGTACTTC; cdr3_aa: CASSVGLLAGVSETQYF
cdr3_length: 15; v_call: TRBV7-9; clone_size: .; d_call: TRBD2; j_call: TRBJ2-3; cdr3_nt: TGTGCCAGCAGCTTGAGGGGCGGGAGTGCCGATACGCAGTATTTT; cdr3_aa: CASSLRGGSADTQYF
cdr3_length: 14; v_call: TRBV24-1; clone_size: .; d_call: TRBD2; j_call: TRBJ2-3; cdr3_nt: TGTGCCACCGGTACGGCGGGAGCGACAGATACGCAGTATTTT; cdr3_aa: CATGTAGATDTQYF
cdr3_length: 15; v_call: TRBV5-1; clone_size: once; d_call: .; j_call: TRBJ2-5; cdr3_nt: TGCGCCAGCAGCTTATGGGCGACAGCCGAAGAGACCCAGTACTTC; cdr3_aa: CASSLWATAEETQYF
cdr3_length: 14; v_call: TRBV9; clone_size: few; d_call: .; j_call: TRBJ1-6; cdr3_nt: TGTGCCAGCAGCGTAACCCAGGGTCGCTCACCCCTCCACTTT; cdr3_aa: CASSVTQGRSPLHF
cdr3_length: 14; v_call: TRBV12-3/TRBV12-4; clone_size: few; d_call: .; j_call: TRBJ2-7; cdr3_nt: TGTGCCAGCAGTTTTACCAGGGGTGCCTACGAGCAGTACTTC; cdr3_aa: CASSFTRGAYEQYF
cdr3_length: 14; v_call: TRBV29-1; clone_size: few; d_call: .; j_call: TRBJ2-5; cdr3_nt: TGCAGCGTTGATTGGCGGGGCCTCCAAGAGACCCAGTACTTC; cdr3_aa: CSVDWRGLQETQYF
cdr3_length: 17; v_call: TRBV27; clone_size: .; d_call: .; j_call: TRBJ2-5; cdr3_nt: TGTGCCAGCAAAGGGTTAGGGCACCCCCAGTACCAAGAGACCCAGTACTTC; cdr3_aa: CASKGLGHPQYQETQYF
cdr3_length: 13; v_call: TRBV12-3/TRBV12-4; clone_size: .; d_call: TRBD2; j_call: TRBJ2-1; cdr3_nt: TGTGCCACAGTAGCGGGAGCCTACAATGAGCAGTTCTTC; cdr3_aa: CATVAGAYNEQFF
cdr3_length: 15; v_call: TRBV12-3/TRBV12-4; clone_size: .; d_call: TRBD1; j_call: TRBJ1-4; cdr3_nt: TGTGCCAGCAGTTTTTTGGACAGGGGCAAGGAAAAACTGTTTTTT; cdr3_aa: CASSFLDRGKEKLFF
cdr3_length: 16; v_call: TRBV10-3; clone_size: .; d_call: TRBD2; j_call: TRBJ2-2; cdr3_nt: TGTGCCATCAGTGAGGGAGCGGGAGTTGGGACCGGGGAGCTGTTTTTT; cdr3_aa: CAISEGAGVGTGELFF
cdr3_length: 15; v_call: TRBV12-3/TRBV12-4; clone_size: .; d_call: .; j_call: TRBJ2-5; cdr3_nt: TGTGCCAGCAGCGTCTGGTGGGGGAACCAAGAGACCCAGTACTTC; cdr3_aa: CASSVWWGNQETQYF
cdr3_length: 18; v_call: TRBV29-1; clone_size: few; d_call: TRBD2; j_call: TRBJ2-2; cdr3_nt: TGCAGCGTTGGAGAACCGGTGGGATTAGCGGGGCTCACCGGGGAGCTGTTTTTT; cdr3_aa: CSVGEPVGLAGLTGELFF
cdr3_length: 13; v_call: TRBV20-1; clone_size: .; d_call: .; j_call: TRBJ1-1; cdr3_nt: TGCAGTGCTAGGCAGGGATGGAACACTGAAGCTTTCTTT; cdr3_aa: CSARQGWNTEAFF
cdr3_length: 13; v_call: TRBV28; clone_size: few; d_call: .; j_call: TRBJ1-4; cdr3_nt: TGTGCCAGCACTTACAGGTTTAATGAAAAACTGTTTTTT; cdr3_aa: CASTYRFNEKLFF
cdr3_length: 15; v_call: TRBV7-2; clone_size: .; d_call: TRBD2; j_call: TRBJ2-1; cdr3_nt: TGTGCCAGCAGCTTGGCGGGACTAGGTTTTTCCGAGCAGTTCTTC; cdr3_aa: CASSLAGLGFSEQFF
cdr3_length: 17; v_call: TRBV5-1; clone_size: few; d_call: TRBD1; j_call: TRBJ2-7; cdr3_nt: TGCGCCAGCAGCTCCGGGACAGGGGTTCCGGGCTCCTACGAGCAGTACTTC; cdr3_aa: CASSSGTGVPGSYEQYF
cdr3_length: 17; v_call: TRBV5-5; clone_size: .; d_call: .; j_call: TRBJ2-6; cdr3_nt: TGTGCCAGCAGCTTGGAGGTCTTGTTCACTGGGGCCAACGTCCTGACTTTC; cdr3_aa: CASSLEVLFTGANVLTF
cdr3_length: 16; v_call: TRBV7-4; clone_size: .; d_call: TRBD1; j_call: TRBJ1-5; cdr3_nt: TGTGCCAGCAGCTTAGTGGGGACAGGGGATATTCAGCCCCAGCATTTT; cdr3_aa: CASSLVGTGDIQPQHF
cdr3_length: 13; v_call: TRBV29-1; clone_size: .; d_call: .; j_call: TRBJ1-2; cdr3_nt: TGCAGCGTTGAAGATCTTCCCGCAAGGGGCTACACCTTC; cdr3_aa: CSVEDLPARGYTF
cdr3_length: 16; v_call: TRBV6-1; clone_size: .; d_call: TRBD2; j_call: TRBJ2-3; cdr3_nt: TGTGCCAGCAGTGGCCGGGGGGCGGGAGGGCCGGATACGCAGTATTTT; cdr3_aa: CASSGRGAGGPDTQYF
cdr3_length: 15; v_call: TRBV5-1; clone_size: many; d_call: .; j_call: TRBJ2-5; cdr3_nt: TGCGCCAGCAGCTTGGCCGGCCAGGGCCAAGAGACCCAGTACTTC; cdr3_aa: CASSLAGQGQETQYF
cdr3_length: 18; v_call: TRBV5-6; clone_size: .; d_call: TRBD1; j_call: TRBJ2-5; cdr3_nt: TGTGCCAGCAGCTTGGCGGTGGGGGGACAGGGCCTCCAAGAGACCCAGTACTTC; cdr3_aa: CASSLAVGGQGLQETQYF
cdr3_length: 14; v_call: TRBV7-2; clone_size: .; d_call: .; j_call: TRBJ2-1; cdr3_nt: TGTGCCAGCAGCTTATGGCAGGTTTACAATGAGCAGTTCTTC; cdr3_aa: CASSLWQVYNEQFF
cdr3_length: 14; v_call: TRBV5-5; clone_size: .; d_call: .; j_call: TRBJ1-1; cdr3_nt: TGTGCCAGCAGCCGCCGGACGGAGAACACTGAAGCTTTCTTT; cdr3_aa: CASSRRTENTEAFF
cdr3_length: 15; v_call: TRBV7-2; clone_size: .; d_call: TRBD1; j_call: TRBJ1-2; cdr3_nt: TGTGCCAGCAGCGCGCACGACAGGGGAAACTATGGCTACACCTTC; cdr3_aa: CASSAHDRGNYGYTF
cdr3_length: 17; v_call: TRBV7-9; clone_size: .; d_call: .; j_call: TRBJ1-3; cdr3_nt: TGTGCCAGCAGCACCTACCCCGACCACCCCGCTGGAAACACCATATATTTT; cdr3_aa: CASSTYPDHPAGNTIYF
cdr3_length: 16; v_call: TRBV24-1; clone_size: .; d_call: .; j_call: TRBJ2-2; cdr3_nt: TGTGCCACCAGTGATTTTGGTCAGGGTGACACCGGGGAGCTGTTTTTT; cdr3_aa: CATSDFGQGDTGELFF
cdr3_length: 15; v_call: TRBV15; clone_size: few; d_call: .; j_call: TRBJ2-5; cdr3_nt: TGTGCCACCAGCAGAGAGAGGGCGAACCAAGAGACCCAGTACTTC; cdr3_aa: CATSRERANQETQYF
cdr3_length: 13; v_call: TRBV29-1; clone_size: .; d_call: TRBD1; j_call: TRBJ2-5; cdr3_nt: TGCAGCGTTCGGGACAGAGAAAGGGAGACCCAGTACTTC; cdr3_aa: CSVRDRERETQYF
cdr3_length: 12; v_call: TRBV14; clone_size: many; d_call: .; j_call: TRBJ2-7; cdr3_nt: TGTGCCAGCAGCCAAGACAAATACGAGCAGTACTTC; cdr3_aa: CASSQDKYEQYF
cdr3_length: 15; v_call: TRBV12-3/TRBV12-4; clone_size: .; d_call: TRBD2; j_call: TRBJ2-1; cdr3_nt: TGTGCCAGCAGTGAGTCGCGGGAGTCCTACAATGAGCAGTTCTTC; cdr3_aa: CASSESRESYNEQFF
cdr3_length: 13; v_call: TRBV12-3/TRBV12-4; clone_size: .; d_call: .; j_call: TRBJ2-3; cdr3_nt: TGTGCCAGCAGCCGTAGGCAGACAGATACGCAGTATTTT; cdr3_aa: CASSRRQTDTQYF
cdr3_length: 15; v_call: TRBV5-1; clone_size: .; d_call: TRBD2; j_call: TRBJ2-1; cdr3_nt: TGCGCCAGCAGCTTGGGGACTAGTGGTGTCAATGAGCAGTTCTTC; cdr3_aa: CASSLGTSGVNEQFF
cdr3_length: 18; v_call: TRBV10-3; clone_size: .; d_call: TRBD2; j_call: TRBJ2-1; cdr3_nt: TGTGCCATCAGTGATGTTCGGCGGGAGGGTCTGTCCTACAATGAGCAGTTCTTC; cdr3_aa: CAISDVRREGLSYNEQFF
cdr3_length: 15; v_call: TRBV12-3/TRBV12-4; clone_size: few; d_call: .; j_call: TRBJ1-5; cdr3_nt: TGTGCCACCAGCTTGGGCAGGTATAGCAATCAGCCCCAGCATTTT; cdr3_aa: CATSLGRYSNQPQHF
cdr3_length: 16; v_call: TRBV5-1; clone_size: few; d_call: TRBD2; j_call: TRBJ2-2; cdr3_nt: TGCGCCAGCAGCCCGCCGACTAGCGGGAGTACCGGGGAGCTGTTTTTT; cdr3_aa: CASSPPTSGSTGELFF
cdr3_length: 17; v_call: TRBV3-1; clone_size: few; d_call: TRBD2; j_call: TRBJ2-3; cdr3_nt: TGTGCCAGCAGCCGAATCAGACTAGCGGGAGTAGCAGATACGCAGTATTTT; cdr3_aa: CASSRIRLAGVADTQYF
cdr3_length: 21; v_call: TRBV5-1; clone_size: few; d_call: TRBD2; j_call: TRBJ2-2; cdr3_nt: TGCGCCAGCAGCTTGCGTCCAGGACTAGCGGGAGCGATTCGACACACCGGGGAGCTGTTTTTT; cdr3_aa: CASSLRPGLAGAIRHTGELFF
cdr3_length: 18; v_call: TRBV21-1; clone_size: .; d_call: .; j_call: TRBJ1-2; cdr3_nt: TGTGCCAGCAGCCCCTTAGGGGTGGGAGAAGAAACTAACTATGGCTACACCTTC; cdr3_aa: CASSPLGVGEETNYGYTF
cdr3_length: 16; v_call: TRBV28; clone_size: few; d_call: .; j_call: TRBJ1-1; cdr3_nt: TGTGCCAGCAGCCTGAAAAAGGGGGTATCGAACACTGAAGCTTTCTTT; cdr3_aa: CASSLKKGVSNTEAFF